The rows below give T cell receptor beta chains drawn from one sample of a study of identical twins. From the 5' RACE reads, TCRdb called clonotypes with MiXCR, one entry per CDR3 protein. Of around 200,000 distinct CDR3 sequences listed, less than 9.5% are singletons. Sequencing was performed on memory (CD45RO+) T cells sorted from blood. Source of these receptors: a young woman in good health. CDR3s include the opening cysteine and the closing phenylalanine or tryptophan. D genes are given only for firm matches. The listing skips clone size in some rows; elsewhere it reads once, few, many or a size class.

TRBJ2-1 . TRBV30 . TGTGCCTGGAGGGGTATGGAGAAGAGCTCCTACAATGAGCAGTTCTTC CAWRGMEKSSYNEQFF
TRBJ2-7 . TRBV7-8 TRBD1 TGTGCCAGCATCCGACAGGGCACACAATCGGACGAGCAGTACTTC CASIRQGTQSDEQYF
TRBJ2-5 many TRBV12-3/TRBV12-4 . TGTGCCAGCAGTTATACGGGAATCCAAGAGACCCAGTACTTC CASSYTGIQETQYF
TRBJ2-1 many TRBV12-3/TRBV12-4 . TGTGCCAGCACCTGGGGGGGCTTTATGAATGAGCAGTTCTTC CASTWGGFMNEQFF
TRBJ2-5 . TRBV12-3/TRBV12-4 . TGTGCCAGCAGTTTCGCCCAGACCCAGTACTTC CASSFAQTQYF
TRBJ1-1 few TRBV10-3 TRBD1 TGTGCCGCGGAGGGACAGGGGAACACTGAAGCTTTCTTT CAAEGQGNTEAFF
TRBJ2-1 many TRBV20-1 . TGCAGTGCTAGGGGGATTAACAATGAGCAGTTCTTC CSARGINNEQFF
TRBJ2-1 few TRBV20-1 TRBD2 TGCAGTGCTAGCCGAGCGGGGTACAATGAGCAGTTCTTC CSASRAGYNEQFF
TRBJ1-1 few TRBV25-1 TRBD1 TGTGCCAGCAGTGAAACCTACAGGGGGACTGAAGCTTTCTTT CASSETYRGTEAFF
TRBJ1-6 few TRBV20-1 . TGCAGTGCTAGAGGAGGGGGGAATTCACCCCTCCACTTT CSARGGGNSPLHF
TRBJ1-2 once TRBV6-5 TRBD1 TGTGCCAGCAGTTGGTCCCCGGGACAGGGGGCTGGTGGCTACACCTTC CASSWSPGQGAGGYTF
TRBJ2-3 few TRBV5-1 . TGCGCCAGCAGCCCCCGGGGCCCCAACACAGATACGCAGTATTTT CASSPRGPNTDTQYF
TRBJ2-1 . TRBV10-3 . TGTGCCATCAGTAGACCCGACGGCAACAATGAGCAGTTCTTC CAISRPDGNNEQFF
TRBJ1-2 . TRBV7-2 . TGTGCCAGCAGCTCTCCGGACAGATTTGGCTACACCTTC CASSSPDRFGYTF
TRBJ2-5 few TRBV5-6 TRBD2 TGTGCCAGCAGCTTGGCTCTAGCGGGGGGGCTCAGTGAGACCCAGTACTTC CASSLALAGGLSETQYF
TRBJ1-2 many TRBV7-2 . TGTGCCAGCAGCATACAGGGTTATGGCTACACCTTC CASSIQGYGYTF
TRBJ1-1 few TRBV3-1 . TGTGCCAGCAGCCCCTCCCCGGGGCCGGGGCCTGAAGCTTTCTTT CASSPSPGPGPEAFF
TRBJ1-1 many TRBV20-1 . TGCAGCGGCTGTCGGACGGCGAACACTGAAGCTTTCTTT CSGCRTANTEAFF
TRBJ2-2 many TRBV12-3/TRBV12-4 TRBD1 TGTGCCAGCAAGGGACAGGGGAATACCGGGGAGCTGTTTTTT CASKGQGNTGELFF
TRBJ1-2 few TRBV27 . TGTGCCAGCAGTTTAGGACGGGGTTGGGTAAATGGCTACACCTTC CASSLGRGWVNGYTF
TRBJ2-1 many TRBV6-2/TRBV6-3 . TGTGCCAGCACCAGACAGTTCTACTCCTACAATGAGCAGTTCTTC CASTRQFYSYNEQFF
TRBJ2-5 . TRBV7-9 TRBD1 TGTGCCAGCAGGACAGGGGCGATCATGGGGACCCAGTACTTC CASRTGAIMGTQYF
TRBJ1-2 many TRBV20-1 . TGCAGTGCTAGTAACCGGGGCCAGAACTATGGCTACACCTTC CSASNRGQNYGYTF
TRBJ2-2 few TRBV10-3 TRBD1 TGTGCCATCAGTGGCTCGGGACAGGGAGTCACCGGGGAGCTGTTTTTT CAISGSGQGVTGELFF
TRBJ1-1 . TRBV20-1 . TGCAGTGCTATCATTGACAGGCCTGGGGCTTTCTTT CSAIIDRPGAFF
TRBJ1-2 . TRBV6-1 TRBD1 TGTGCCAGCTTCCCCTCGACAGGGCATGGCTACACCTTC CASFPSTGHGYTF
TRBJ2-5 few TRBV19 . TGTGCCAGTAGCCCTTCCTGGGACCTCGGAGAGACCCAGTACTTC CASSPSWDLGETQYF
TRBJ2-5 many TRBV30 . TGTGCCTGGAGGGGTTGGAACCAAGAGACCCAGTACTTC CAWRGWNQETQYF
TRBJ2-5 . TRBV4-2 . TGTGCCAGCAGCCAAGAGTGGGCTGCAGAGACCCAGTACTTC CASSQEWAAETQYF
TRBJ2-5 few TRBV6-1 TRBD2 TGTGCCAGCAGCCCGACGGGACTAGCGGGGATAGAGACCCAGTACTTC CASSPTGLAGIETQYF
TRBJ2-2 many TRBV29-1 TRBD1 TGCAGCGCCGGACAGGCGGCCGGGGAGCTGTTTTTT CSAGQAAGELFF
TRBJ2-3 . TRBV12-3/TRBV12-4 . TGTGCCAGCAGTCAAGGGGCCGGGCGCACAGATACGCAGTATTTT CASSQGAGRTDTQYF
TRBJ2-5 . TRBV5-1 TRBD2 TGCGCCAGCAGCCTCACGGGACTAGCGGGAGGTAAAGAGACCCAGTACTTC CASSLTGLAGGKETQYF
TRBJ2-5 . TRBV20-1 . TGCAGTCTAGAGAAGGGGGGCCTATTTCGTCTCGAGACCCAGTACTTC CSLEKGGLFRLETQYF
TRBJ1-1 many TRBV12-3/TRBV12-4 . TGTGCCAGCAGTCACGATACAGGAATGAACACTGAAGCTTTCTTT CASSHDTGMNTEAFF
TRBJ1-2 few TRBV12-3/TRBV12-4 TRBD1 TGTGCCAGCAGCCTCGACAGGGGTCTTTATGGCTACACCTTC CASSLDRGLYGYTF
TRBJ1-1 . TRBV11-2 . TGTGCCAGCAGCTTATATCCGTCCATGAACACTGAAGCTTTCTTT CASSLYPSMNTEAFF
TRBJ2-1 . TRBV7-2 . TGTGCCAGCAGCCCAGGGGTAGGCCACTCCTACAATGAGCAGTTCTTC CASSPGVGHSYNEQFF
TRBJ1-4 . TRBV15 TRBD1 TGTGCCACCAGCAGAGAAGGTGGGACAGAGCGCGATTTT CATSREGGTERDF
TRBJ1-4 few TRBV12-3/TRBV12-4 . TGTGCCAGCAGCCGTACACGAACCCGGGGGGGAAAACTGTTTTTT CASSRTRTRGGKLFF
TRBJ2-4 many TRBV20-1 . TGCAGTGCACCTATTGTCGAAGGAAACATTCAGTACTTC CSAPIVEGNIQYF
TRBJ2-5 . TRBV5-1 . TGCGCCAGCAGCTTGTATAGTGAGACCCAGTACTTC CASSLYSETQYF
TRBJ2-7 few TRBV6-2/TRBV6-3 . TGTGCCAGCAGAATTATAGACTCCTACGAGCAGTACTTC CASRIIDSYEQYF
TRBJ1-1 many TRBV7-9 TRBD1 TGTGCCAGCAGCTTACATGACAGGGGGAACACTGAAGCTTTCTTT CASSLHDRGNTEAFF
TRBJ2-7 . TRBV6-6 TRBD2 TGTGCCAGCGGCCTAGCGGGGGCCTACGAGCAGTACTTC CASGLAGAYEQYF
TRBJ1-2 . TRBV3-1 TRBD1 TGTGCCAGCAGCGGGGCCGGGACAGGGAAGGATGGCTACACCTTC CASSGAGTGKDGYTF
TRBJ1-2 few TRBV9 . TGTGCCAGCAGCGTCCACAGTAATTATGGCTACACCTTC CASSVHSNYGYTF
TRBJ1-1 . TRBV2 . TGTGCCAGCAGGAAACGGGAAACTGAAGCTTTCTTT CASRKRETEAFF
TRBJ2-1 many TRBV12-3/TRBV12-4 TRBD2 TGTGCCAGCAGTTTATGGGGGACTAGCGCCTACAATGAGCAGTTCTTC CASSLWGTSAYNEQFF